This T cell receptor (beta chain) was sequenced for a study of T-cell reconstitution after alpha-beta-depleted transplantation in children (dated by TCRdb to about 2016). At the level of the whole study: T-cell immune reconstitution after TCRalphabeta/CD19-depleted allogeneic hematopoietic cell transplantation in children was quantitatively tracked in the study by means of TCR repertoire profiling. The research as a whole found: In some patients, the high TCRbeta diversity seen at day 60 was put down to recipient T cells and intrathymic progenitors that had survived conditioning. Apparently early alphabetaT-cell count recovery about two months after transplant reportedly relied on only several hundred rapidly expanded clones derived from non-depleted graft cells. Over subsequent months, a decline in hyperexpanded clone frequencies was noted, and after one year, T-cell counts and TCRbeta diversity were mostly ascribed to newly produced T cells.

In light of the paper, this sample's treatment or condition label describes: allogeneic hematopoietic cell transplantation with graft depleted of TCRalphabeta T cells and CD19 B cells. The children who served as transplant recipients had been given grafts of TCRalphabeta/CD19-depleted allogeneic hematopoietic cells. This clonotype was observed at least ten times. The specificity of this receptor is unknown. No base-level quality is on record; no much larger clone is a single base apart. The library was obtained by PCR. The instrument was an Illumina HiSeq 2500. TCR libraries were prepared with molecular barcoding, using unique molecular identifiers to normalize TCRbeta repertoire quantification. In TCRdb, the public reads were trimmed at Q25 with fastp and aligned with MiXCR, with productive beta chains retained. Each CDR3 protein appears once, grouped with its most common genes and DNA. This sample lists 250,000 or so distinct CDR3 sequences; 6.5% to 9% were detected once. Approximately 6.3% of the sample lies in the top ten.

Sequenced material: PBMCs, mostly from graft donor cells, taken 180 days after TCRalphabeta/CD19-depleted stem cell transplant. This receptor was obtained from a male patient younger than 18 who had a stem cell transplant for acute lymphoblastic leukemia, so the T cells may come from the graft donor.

The CDR3: CASSLATGNDAYEQYF. The DNA reads as follows: TGTGCCAGCAGCTTAGCGACGGGAAACGACGCCTACGAGCAGTACTTC. The rearranged chain carries TRBV7-6 and TRBJ2-7; a weak D assignment points to TRBD2 (5 bases agree). Taken from the germline V gene, the CDR1 and CDR2 loops are SGHVS and FNYEAQ. There are 16 amino acids in the CDR3, from cysteine to phenylalanine inclusive. Of all the DNA, just the CDR3 is kept, 48 bases in frame from base 1. V is pared back by 0 bases and J by 2 bases, with 14 bases lying between the germline termini.